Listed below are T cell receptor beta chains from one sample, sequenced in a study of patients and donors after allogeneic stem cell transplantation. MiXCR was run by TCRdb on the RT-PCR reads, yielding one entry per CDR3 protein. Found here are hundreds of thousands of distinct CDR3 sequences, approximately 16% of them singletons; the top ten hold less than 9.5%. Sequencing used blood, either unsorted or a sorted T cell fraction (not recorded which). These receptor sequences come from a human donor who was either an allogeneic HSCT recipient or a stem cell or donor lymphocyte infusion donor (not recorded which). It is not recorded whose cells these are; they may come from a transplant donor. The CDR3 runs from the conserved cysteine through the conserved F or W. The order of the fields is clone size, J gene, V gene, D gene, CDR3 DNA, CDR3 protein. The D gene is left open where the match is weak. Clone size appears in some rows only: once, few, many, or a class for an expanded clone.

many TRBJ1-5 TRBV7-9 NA TGTGCCAGCAGCTTATATACTAGGCCCCAGCATTTT CASSLYTRPQHF
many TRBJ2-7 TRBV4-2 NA TGTGCCAGCAGTTTTAGCCACCCCTCCTACGAGCAGTACTTC CASSFSHPSYEQYF
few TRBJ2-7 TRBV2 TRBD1 TGTGCCAGCAGGGGACAGGGGACCACCTACGAGCAGTACTTC CASRGQGTTYEQYF
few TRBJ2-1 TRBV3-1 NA TGTGCCAGCAGCGTACGGAGAACCGGGGCCCTTTCCGGTGAGCAGTTCTTC CASSVRRTGALSGEQFF
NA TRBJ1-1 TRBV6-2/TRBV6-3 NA TGTGCCAGCAGTTACCGACAGATCATGAACACTGAAGCTTTCTTT CASSYRQIMNTEAFF
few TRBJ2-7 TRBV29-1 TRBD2 TGCAGCGCCGCGGGACTAGCGGGGTTGTCCTACGAGCAGTACTTC CSAAGLAGLSYEQYF
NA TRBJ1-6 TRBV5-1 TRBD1 TGCGCCAGCAGCTCGTCACCGGGACAGCATAATTCACCCCTCCACTTT CASSSSPGQHNSPLHF
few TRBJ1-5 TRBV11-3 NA TGTGCCAGCAGCTTAGACGGCAGAAGCAATCAGCCCCAGCATTTT CASSLDGRSNQPQHF
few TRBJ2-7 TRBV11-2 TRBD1 TGTGCCAGCAGCTTAGTTACGGGACAGGGCGCCTACGAGCAGTACTTC CASSLVTGQGAYEQYF
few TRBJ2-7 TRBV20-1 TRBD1 TGCAGTGCTAGGGTCTTAGGACAGGGGCCCTACGAGCAGTACTTC CSARVLGQGPYEQYF
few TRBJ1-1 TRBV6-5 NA TGTGCCAGCAGTTACTCGGACTGGGCGCCTGCCACTGAAGCTTTCTTT CASSYSDWAPATEAFF
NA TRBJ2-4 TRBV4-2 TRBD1 TGTGCCAGCAGTACTCAGGACAGGGGGGGACCAGCCAAAAACATTCAGTACTTC CASSTQDRGGPAKNIQYF
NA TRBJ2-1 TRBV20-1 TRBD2 TGCAGTGCTAGCGTAGCGGGAGCCTACAATGAGCAGTTCTTC CSASVAGAYNEQFF
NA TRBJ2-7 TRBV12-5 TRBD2 TGTGCTAGTGGTTTGGTTGTGGCGGGAGGAGCTTACGAGCAGTACTTC CASGLVVAGGAYEQYF
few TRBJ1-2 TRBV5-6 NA TGTGCCAGCAGTCCGGGGCCGGCCCCGTTCTACACCTTC CASSPGPAPFYTF
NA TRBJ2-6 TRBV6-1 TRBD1 TGTGCCAGCAGCGGACAGGGCGTGGGGGCCAACGTCCTGACTTTC CASSGQGVGANVLTF
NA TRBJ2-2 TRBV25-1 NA TGTGCCAGCAGCTCAGCGTTCACCGGGGAGCTGTTTTTT CASSSAFTGELFF
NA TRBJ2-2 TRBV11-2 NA TGTGCCAGCAGCTTAAACGGCTACACCGGGGAGCTGTTTTTT CASSLNGYTGELFF
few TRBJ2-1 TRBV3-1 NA TGTGCCAGCAGCCAAGGGAGGCTAGCTGACCTCCGGGAGCAGTTCTTC CASSQGRLADLREQFF
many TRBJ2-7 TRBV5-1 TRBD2 TGCGCCAGCAGCCAAGAGGGAGGGCCCAACGAGCAGTACTTC CASSQEGGPNEQYF
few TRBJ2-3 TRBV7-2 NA TGTGCCAGCAGCCCGCCCGGGGGCACAGATACGCAGTATTTT CASSPPGGTDTQYF
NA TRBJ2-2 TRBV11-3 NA TGTGCCAGCAGCTTAGGCGGTGAGGACACCGGGGAGCTGTTTTTT CASSLGGEDTGELFF
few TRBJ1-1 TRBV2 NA TGTGCCAGCGTGGGGAACACTGAAGCTTTCTTT CASVGNTEAFF
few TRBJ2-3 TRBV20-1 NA TGCAGTGCTCGGCTTCCTAGCACAGATACGCAGTATTTT CSARLPSTDTQYF
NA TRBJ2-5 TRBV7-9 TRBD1 TGTGCCAGCAGCCTCACCGGGACAGGAATCCAAGAGACCCAGTACTTC CASSLTGTGIQETQYF
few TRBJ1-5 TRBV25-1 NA TGTGCCAGCAGTGTGGGAGGGCCATTCAATCAGCCCCAGCATTTT CASSVGGPFNQPQHF
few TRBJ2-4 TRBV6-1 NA TGTGCCAGCAGGCCGTCCGGGTCTCAAAACATTCAGTACTTC CASRPSGSQNIQYF
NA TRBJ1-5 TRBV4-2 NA TGTGCCAGCAGCCAAGTTGCAGGGGAAGACAGTCAGCCCCAGCATTTT CASSQVAGEDSQPQHF
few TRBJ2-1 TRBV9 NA TGTGCCAGCAGCGTAGCGGGAGCGGCCTCCTACAATGAGCAGTTCTTC CASSVAGAASYNEQFF
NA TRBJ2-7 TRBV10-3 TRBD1 TGTGCCATCAGTGAGCAGGGGGCGCGGGAGCAGTACTTC CAISEQGAREQYF
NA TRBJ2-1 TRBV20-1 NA TGCAGTGCTAGACTGACTAGCTCCTACAATGAGCAGTTCTTC CSARLTSSYNEQFF
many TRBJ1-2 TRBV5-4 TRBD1 TGTGCCAGCAGTTCGATACGACAGGGTGACTATGGCTACACCTTC CASSSIRQGDYGYTF
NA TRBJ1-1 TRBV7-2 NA TGTGCCAGCAGCTCAGGGCACAGAGAGGTGCCAGCTTTCTTT CASSSGHREVPAFF
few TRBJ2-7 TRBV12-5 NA TGTGCTAGTGGTCCCCCCGGTCCCTACGAGCAGTACTTC CASGPPGPYEQYF
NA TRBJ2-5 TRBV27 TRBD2 TGTGCCAGCAGTTCCCCGGGACTAGCGGGAACGGAGGAGGAGACCCAGTACTTC CASSSPGLAGTEEETQYF
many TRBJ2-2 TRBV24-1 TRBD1 TGTGCCACCAGTGGTACCGGGACAGGGGGCACCGGGGAGCTGTTTTTT CATSGTGTGGTGELFF
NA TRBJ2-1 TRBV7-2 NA TGTGCCAGCAGCTTAGGTCGGGCAGGGGGGCGAAATGAGCAGTTCTTC CASSLGRAGGRNEQFF
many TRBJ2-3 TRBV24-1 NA TGTGCCACCAGTACCCCCGGACCGGGGAGCACAGATACGCAGTATTTT CATSTPGPGSTDTQYF
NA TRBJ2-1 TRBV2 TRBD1 TGTGCCAGCAGCGACGGGACAGCTTACTTC CASSDGTAYF
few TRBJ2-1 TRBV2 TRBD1 TGTGCCAGCAGGACAGGGGCCCCCAATGAGCAGTTCTTC CASRTGAPNEQFF
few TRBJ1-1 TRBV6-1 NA TGTGCCAGCAGTGAAGGGTTAGCACCGAACACTGAAGCTTTCTTT CASSEGLAPNTEAFF
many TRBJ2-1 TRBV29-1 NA TGCAGCGTTGAATCTGGGGTGGAATGGGATGAGCAGTTCTTC CSVESGVEWDEQFF
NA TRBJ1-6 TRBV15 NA TGTGCCACCAGCAGAGAAGGGAGTTCACCCCTCCACTTT CATSREGSSPLHF
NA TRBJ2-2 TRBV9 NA TGTGCCAGCAGCGTAGTTTCCGGGGAGCTGTTTTTT CASSVVSGELFF
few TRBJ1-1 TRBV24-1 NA TGTGCCACCAGTGAAATAGGTGGTGGGCACACTGAAGCTTTCTTT CATSEIGGGHTEAFF
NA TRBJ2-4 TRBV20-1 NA TGCAGTATGTCCGGAGAGCTAGCCAAAAACATTCAGTACTTC CSMSGELAKNIQYF
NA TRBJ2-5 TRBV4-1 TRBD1 TGCGCCAGCAGCCTCCCGGGACAGGGGGATGAGGAGACCCAGTACTTC CASSLPGQGDEETQYF
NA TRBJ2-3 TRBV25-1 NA TGTGCCAGCAGTGAGGACGGGCTAAGAGATACGCAGTATTTT CASSEDGLRDTQYF
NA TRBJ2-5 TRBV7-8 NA TGTGCCAGCAGCTCTGGGCCCACGCAAGAGACCCAGTACTTC CASSSGPTQETQYF
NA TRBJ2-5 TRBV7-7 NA TGTGCTAGCAGCTTGCGCAAAGCCGATCGGAGAGAGACCCAGTACTTC CASSLRKADRRETQYF
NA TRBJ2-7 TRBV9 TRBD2 TGTGCCAGCAGCGTAGCCCCCAGCGGGGGGAACTACGAGCAGTACTTC CASSVAPSGGNYEQYF
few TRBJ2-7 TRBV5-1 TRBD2 TGCGCCAGCAGCCAAGGACTAGCCGCTAAGGGCTACGAGCAGTACTTC CASSQGLAAKGYEQYF
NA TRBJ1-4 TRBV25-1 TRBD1 TGTGCCAGCAGTGGTGGGACAGGGCCCCCTGCAACTAATGAAAAACTGTTTTTT CASSGGTGPPATNEKLFF
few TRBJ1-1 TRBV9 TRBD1 TGTGCCAGCAGCGGACAGGGCACTGAAGCTTTCTTT CASSGQGTEAFF
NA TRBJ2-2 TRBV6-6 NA TGTGCCAGCAGGAGCCTTGGCGGGGAGCTGTTTTTT CASRSLGGELFF
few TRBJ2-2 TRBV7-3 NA TGTGCCAGCAGCTTATTGGAGTCTGCCGGGGAGCTGTTTTTT CASSLLESAGELFF
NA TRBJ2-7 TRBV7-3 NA TGTGCCAGCAGCCGCGAGGGGACGGCTACCTACGAGCAGTACTTC CASSREGTATYEQYF
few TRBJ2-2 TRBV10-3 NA TGTGCCATCAAAGGACAGATGAACACCGGGGAGCTGTTTTTT CAIKGQMNTGELFF
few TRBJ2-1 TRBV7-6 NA TGTGCCAGCAGCTTAGCGGGTAGCTCTGAGCAGTTCTTC CASSLAGSSEQFF
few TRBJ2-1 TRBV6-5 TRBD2 TGTGCCAGCAGTTATCTGGGCGGGGGGGCCTCCAATGAGCAGTTCTTC CASSYLGGGASNEQFF